What follows are 23 T cell receptor beta chains derived from one specimen sequenced in a study of blood T cell repertoires in COVID-19. Method: immunoSEQ multiplex PCR; TCRdb's copy keeps in-frame clones and lacks some. This sample yields approximately 280,000 clones, of which around 85% are seen a single time; about 2.3% belongs to the top ten. Sequencing used PBMCs or T cells enriched from blood (not recorded which). These receptors were taken from a woman aged 45-65 years who had recovered from COVID-19.

The chain recombines TRBV5-1 with TRBJ1-2; D is perhaps TRBD1 (6 bases). Germline values: CDR1 SGHRS, CDR2 YFSETQ. This CDR3 region has 15 residues. V dropped 4 bases and J dropped 7 bases, with 20 bases sitting between them. The CDR3 coding sequence is TGCGCCAGCAGCCGGGATGGACAGAGCGGGATTGGCTACACCTTC. Amino acid sequence: CASSRDGQSGIGYTF. Combining the CDR3 with reference TRBV5-1 and TRBJ1-2 gives the whole variable domain KAGVTQTPRYLIKTRGQQVTLSCSPISGHRSVSWYQQTPGQGLQFLFEYFSETQRNKGNFPGRFSGRQFSNSRSEMNVSTLELGDSALYLCASSRDGQSGIGYTFGSGTRLTVV.

V is TRBV24-1 and J is TRBJ2-3, with 12 positions matching TRBD1. V was pared by 12 bases and J by 3 bases, with 3 bases of the junction left unmatched. This CDR3 contains 13 residues. CDR1 KGHDR and CDR2 SFDVKD come from the germline V gene. CDR3 protein: CAVGQGATDTQYF. The DNA for the CDR3 is TGTGCCGTGGGACAGGGGGCAACAGATACGCAGTATTTT.

The genes are TRBV3-1 (or the pseudogene TRBV3-2) and TRBJ1-6; 8 bases fit TRBD1. Germline CDR1 and CDR2: LGHDT and YNNKEL (reference sequence). V shed 1 base, J shed 0 bases, and the junction held 11 bases outside the gene matches. The CDR3 has 20 residues. The CDR3 DNA reads as TGTGCCAGCAGCCAAGTCTGGGACAGGCGAAAGAGCTCCTATAATTCACCCCTCCACTTT. Amino acids: CASSQVWDRRKSSYNSPLHF.

The chain uses TRBV18 and TRBJ1-4, with D perhaps matching TRBD1 (5 bases). Trimming took off 6 bases at V and 8 bases at J, with 13 bases between the two ends. CDR1 KGHSH and CDR2 LQKENI come from the germline V gene. The CDR3 totals 13 residues. CDR3 in DNA: TGTGCCAGCTCCCCCGAGGGGAGGGAAAAACTGTTTTTT. Translated, it gives CASSPEGREKLFF.

The chain links TRBV7-9 to TRBJ2-2, with 9 bases that match TRBD1. The germline V gene encodes CDR1 SEHNR and CDR2 FQNEAQ (reference sequence). The CDR3 is made up of 15 amino acids. J gave up 7 bases and V 6 bases, and 9 bases lay outside the gene matches. The CDR3 protein is CASRHRTGEYGELFF. CDR3 nucleotides: TGTGCCAGCAGACATAGGACAGGGGAATACGGGGAGCTGTTTTTT.

V gene TRBV9 combines with J gene TRBJ2-1, with D unresolved. The CDR3 sequence is 15 residues long. Germline CDR1 is SGDLS and CDR2 is YYNGEE. V lost 0 bases and J 5 bases, leaving 12 bases between the germline ends. CDR3 loop: CASSVGVLSHNEQFF. The CDR3 DNA is TGTGCCAGCAGCGTAGGAGTATTAAGCCACAATGAGCAGTTCTTC.

The chain carries TRBV19 and TRBJ2-3; TRBD2 matches at 9 bases. Looked up from germline, CDR1 is LNHDA and CDR2 is SQIVND (reference sequence). This CDR3 region has 15 residues. V lost 3 bases, J lost 4 bases, and 5 bases stayed unmatched. The CDR3 region has the DNA TGTGCCAGTAGTATTTTTGGCGGGGGGGCAGATACGCAGTATTTT. Amino acid sequence: CASSIFGGGADTQYF.

CDR3 region: CASSPRAPNEKLFF. CDR3 DNA: TGTGCCAGCAGTCCCAGGGCCCCGAATGAAAAACTGTTTTTT. The chain couples TRBV6-5 to TRBJ1-4, with a tentative D call TRBD1 (5 bases). The CDR3 covers 14 residues. In germline, CDR1 is MNHEY, CDR2 SVGAGI. V dropped 5 bases and J dropped 5 bases, with 12 bases sitting between them.

V gene TRBV5-4 combines with J gene TRBJ1-2; no reliable D call. V lost 4 bases and J 5 bases, leaving 15 bases between the germline ends. Germline CDR1 and CDR2: SGHNT and YYREEE (reference sequence). The CDR3 runs 14 residues. The CDR3 sequence is CASSPEGMTYGYTF. The CDR3 DNA sequence: TGTGCCAGCAGCCCCGAGGGCATGACATATGGCTACACCTTC. Full variable domain (rest looked up from reference TRBV5-4 and TRBJ1-2): ETGVTQSPTHLIKTRGQQVTLRCSSQSGHNTVSWYQQALGQGPQFIFQYYREEENGRGNFPPRFSGLQFPNYSSELNVNALELDDSALYLCASSPEGMTYGYTFGSGTRLTVV.

V and J are TRBV25-1 and TRBJ2-3; D perhaps matches TRBD2 (5 bases). The CDR3 loop spans 15 amino acids. In germline, CDR1 is MGHDK, CDR2 SYGVNS. Trimming took off 2 bases at V and 3 bases at J, with 12 bases between the two ends. The DNA for the CDR3 is TGTGCCAGCAGTGAAGGGAGTACCGTAACAGATACGCAGTATTTT. It yields the protein CASSEGSTVTDTQYF.

This chain uses TRBV12-5 with TRBJ2-5; 14 bases map to TRBD2. This CDR3 has 16 amino acids. Looked up from germline, CDR1 is LGHNT and CDR2 is FRNRAP. V dropped 5 bases and J dropped 5; count of bases not matched to a gene: 7. The CDR3: CASGPGLAGGRETQYF. The CDR3 DNA follows: TGTGCTAGTGGTCCTGGACTAGCGGGAGGTCGGGAGACCCAGTACTTC.

This clone came up a few times. V gene TRBV5-1 combines with J gene TRBJ1-2, with D possibly matching TRBD1 (5 bases). The germline V gene has CDR1 SGHRS and CDR2 YFSETQ. V shed 0 bases and J shed 2 bases, with 8 bases lying between them. The CDR3 extends over 14 amino acids. CDR3 DNA: TGCGCCAGCAGCTTGGAGGGGCAAAACTATGGCTACACCTTC. Its translation: CASSLEGQNYGYTF.

The chain employs TRBV6-5 and TRBJ2-1, with 7 nucleotides matching TRBD1. V lost 4 bases and J lost 0; bases outside the gene matches: 6. CDR3 length: 16 residues. Per germline, CDR1 MNHEY and CDR2 SVGAGI. CDR3 in amino acids: CASSSRDSSSYNEQFF. For the CDR3, the DNA is TGTGCCAGCAGTTCCCGGGACAGCAGCTCCTACAATGAGCAGTTCTTC.

This chain uses TRBV7-2 with TRBJ2-1; D unresolved. The CDR3 is 15 residues long. The germline V gene has CDR1 SGHTA and CDR2 FQGNSA. With 0 bases removed from V and 1 base from J, the gap between germline ends came to 7 bases. CDR3 nucleotides: TGTGCCAGCAGCTTAGCCCGTAGTTCCTACAATGAGCAGTTCTTC. Translation: CASSLARSSYNEQFF.

The J gene is TRBJ2-2, the V gene TRBV30; 7 bases align to TRBD1. The CDR3 contains 15 residues. The ends lost 3 bases at V and 5 bases at J; junction bases unmatched: 9. CDR1 is GTSNPN, CDR2 SVGIG, per germline (reference sequence). The CDR3 spells CAWRNRGRETGELFF. CDR3 sequence (DNA): TGTGCCTGGAGAAACAGGGGTAGAGAGACCGGGGAGCTGTTTTTT.

This CDR3 reads CASSSSAGVPGELFF. The CDR3 bases are TGTGCCAGCAGCTCATCGGCGGGGGTTCCCGGGGAGCTGTTTTTT. V usage is TRBV5-6 and J usage is TRBJ2-2; 7 bases map to TRBD2. This CDR3 is 15 amino acids long. The trim removed 3 bases at V and 6 bases at J, leaving 8 bases unmatched. Germline V CDR1 and CDR2: SGHDT, YYEEEE.

This chain joins TRBV5-1 and TRBJ1-5; no definite D call. Germline V gives CDR1 SGHRS, CDR2 YFSETQ. V shed 1 base and J shed 5 bases, with 7 bases lying between them. The CDR3 length is 13 residues. This chain's CDR3 is CASSLFPDQPQHF. The CDR3 DNA is TGCGCCAGCAGCTTGTTTCCAGATCAGCCCCAGCATTTT.

The chain combines TRBV5-1 with TRBJ2-2; no reliable D call. Trimming left V 4 bases short and J 0 bases short, with 10 bases between. The CDR3 spans 15 residues. Germline-derived CDR1 and CDR2 are SGHRS and YFSETQ. The CDR3 sequence: CASSPLTPNTGELFF. In nucleotides, the CDR3 is TGCGCCAGCAGCCCACTCACGCCGAACACCGGGGAGCTGTTTTTT.

V is TRBV21-1 and J is TRBJ2-7; the table calls TRBD2, which could not be checked here. TRBV21-1 is a pseudogene locus. The CDR3 has 11 amino acids. In DNA form, the CDR3 reads TGTGCCAGCAGCCCCCCGGGTGAGCAGTACTTC. Amino acids: CASSPPGEQYF.

The chain carries TRBV7-2 and TRBJ2-7; TRBD1 aligns across 7 bases. V lost 3 bases and J lost 6; bases outside the gene matches: 5. The CDR3 consists of 13 residues. Germline CDR1 and CDR2: SGHTA and FQGNSA. Here the CDR3 DNA reads TGTGCCAGCAGCTTTGACAGGGCTAGCGAGCAGTACTTC. This translates into CASSFDRASEQYF.

The chain uses TRBV2 and TRBJ1-4; D call uncertain. CDR3 size: 13 residues. Trimming took 4 bases from V and 8 from J, leaving 11 bases between them. Per the germline V gene, CDR1 is SNHLY and CDR2 is FYNNEI. In DNA, the CDR3 is TGTGCCAGCAGTGTTTTATTGGGCGAAAAACTGTTTTTT. Translation gives CASSVLLGEKLFF.

The J gene is TRBJ1-2, the V gene TRBV5-1, with 12 bases fitting TRBD1. V trimming: 4 bases; J trimming: 6 bases; junction bases outside the gene matches: 7. This CDR3 region has 15 residues. Per the germline V gene, CDR1 is SGHRS and CDR2 is YFSETQ. The CDR3 DNA is TGCGCCAGCAGCGGGACAGGGGGCACCTTAAATGGCTACACCTTC. It translates to CASSGTGGTLNGYTF.

This sequence joins TRBV28 and TRBJ1-5, with TRBD1 matching over 9 bases. The V gene end was trimmed by 6 bases and the J gene end by 0 bases; junction bases not matched to a gene: 6. The CDR3 is 16 amino acids. The germline gives CDR1 MDHEN, CDR2 SYDVKM. The CDR3 here is CASRLDRGDSNQPQHF. In nucleotides, the CDR3 is TGTGCCAGCAGACTTGACAGGGGGGATAGCAATCAGCCCCAGCATTTT. The variable domain in full, with the rest retrieved from reference TRBV28 and TRBJ1-5, is DVKVTQSSRYLVKRTGEKVFLECVQDMDHENMFWYRQDPGLGLRLIYFSYDVKMKEKGDIPEGYSVSREKKERFSLILESASTNQTSMYLCASRLDRGDSNQPQHFGDGTRLSIL.